The 5 T cell receptor beta chains reported below all come from one sample, sequenced in a study of blood T cell repertoires in COVID-19. The method was immunoSEQ multiplex PCR; TCRdb's version includes in-frame clones alone and lacks a portion of them. The table records about 320,000 clones, around nine tenths of them present only once. The sequencing sample was made of PBMCs or T cells enriched from blood (not recorded which). All receptors come from a man in his 60s who had recovered from COVID-19.

The chain carries TRBV11-2 and TRBJ2-1; perhaps TRBD2 as D (5 bases). The CDR3 covers 14 residues. Germline values: CDR1 SGHAT, CDR2 FQNNGV. V was clipped by 2 bases and J by 5 bases, with 10 bases between them. CDR3 DNA: TGTGCCAGCAGCTTATTCGCGGGTCACAATGAGCAGTTCTTC. This translates into CASSLFAGHNEQFF.

CDR3 residues: CASSEWDRDYEQYF. CDR3 coding DNA: TGTGCCAGCAGTGAATGGGACAGGGATTACGAGCAGTACTTC. The V call is TRBV6-1, the J call TRBJ2-7; TRBD1 aligns across 9 bases. Germline V lookup: CDR1 MNHNS, CDR2 SASEGT. The length of the CDR3 is 14 residues. Losses at the gene ends were 2 bases for V and 4 bases for J; bases not matched to a gene: 3.

This clone occurred a few times. The chain is built from TRBV2 and TRBJ2-7, with TRBD1 matching 7 bases. Germline V gene data show CDR1 as SNHLY and CDR2 as FYNNEI. The CDR3 runs to 13 residues. V was clipped by 6 bases and J by 5 bases; unmatched bases: 7. The DNA for the CDR3 is TGTGCCAGCAGCCTGACAGGGCTCGACGAGCAGTACTTC. Encoded protein: CASSLTGLDEQYF.

This clone appeared a single time. CDR3 in DNA: TGTGCCAGTAGTACCGTCATAACAGCTGGAAACACCATATATTTT. This sequence encodes CASSTVITAGNTIYF. V usage is TRBV19 and J usage is TRBJ1-3; D unclear. Trimming took 4 bases from V and 2 from J, leaving 12 bases between them. The CDR3 spans 15 residues. Germline CDR1 is LNHDA and CDR2 is SQIVND (reference sequence).

This clone appeared a single time. The chain couples TRBV6-5 to TRBJ1-2, with D unclear. Per germline, CDR1 MNHEY and CDR2 SVGAGI. CDR3 length: 15 residues. Between the trimmed V and J ends, which lost 1 base and 6 bases, there was a span of 15 bases. The CDR3 here is CASSYLEGMRNGYTF. The CDR3 DNA is TGTGCCAGCAGTTACTTGGAGGGAATGAGGAATGGCTACACCTTC.